This is a list of T cell receptor beta chains from one sample in a study of blood T cell repertoires in COVID-19. Sequenced by immunoSEQ multiplex PCR; TCRdb stores in-frame clones only, minus some. Of roughly 170,000 clones in the sample, more than 80% were seen once. Specimen: peripheral blood. Every receptor here comes from a human donor in a cohort sampled during active COVID-19. Each CDR3 is given with its conserved first and last residue. A D gene is named only where the DNA matches it firmly. For some rows the clone size is stated as once, few or many, or as a class when expanded; others skip it.

clone size: few
D gene: NA
J gene: TRBJ2-1
V gene: TRBV11-2
CDR3 protein: CASSPGGGRNEQFF
CDR3 DNA: TGTGCCAGCAGCCCCGGTGGGGGGAGGAATGAGCAGTTCTTC

clone size: NA
D gene: TRBD2
J gene: TRBJ2-7
V gene: TRBV19
CDR3 protein: CASSIGLAGERSYEQYF
CDR3 DNA: TGTGCCAGTAGTATAGGGCTAGCGGGGGAACGATCCTACGAGCAGTACTTC

clone size: NA
D gene: NA
J gene: TRBJ1-2
V gene: TRBV6-5
CDR3 protein: CASNPLAVVNYGYTF
CDR3 DNA: TGTGCCAGCAACCCCCTGGCGGTAGTGAACTATGGCTACACCTTC

clone size: NA
D gene: TRBD1
J gene: TRBJ2-7
V gene: TRBV10-3
CDR3 protein: CAIRGQGDEQYF
CDR3 DNA: TGTGCCATCAGGGGGCAGGGGGACGAGCAGTACTTC

clone size: NA
D gene: NA
J gene: TRBJ1-4
V gene: TRBV12-3/TRBV12-4
CDR3 protein: CASSLREKLFF
CDR3 DNA: TGTGCCAGCAGTTTACGGGAAAAACTGTTTTTT

clone size: NA
D gene: TRBD2
J gene: TRBJ2-3
V gene: TRBV19
CDR3 protein: CASSISSGGELRTQYF
CDR3 DNA: TGTGCCAGTAGTATCTCTAGCGGGGGGGAGCTTCGTACGCAGTATTTT

clone size: NA
D gene: NA
J gene: TRBJ1-1
V gene: TRBV30
CDR3 protein: CAWSVKGGSEAFF
CDR3 DNA: TGTGCCTGGAGTGTAAAGGGAGGGTCTGAAGCTTTCTTT

clone size: NA
D gene: TRBD1
J gene: TRBJ1-3
V gene: TRBV7-9
CDR3 protein: CASSFPPTGGNTIYF
CDR3 DNA: TGTGCCAGCAGCTTCCCACCGACAGGGGGAAACACCATATATTTT

clone size: once
D gene: NA
J gene: TRBJ2-5
V gene: TRBV30
CDR3 protein: CAWRDAGEQETQYF
CDR3 DNA: TGTGCCTGGAGGGATGCCGGGGAGCAAGAGACCCAGTACTTC

clone size: few
D gene: NA
J gene: TRBJ2-1
V gene: TRBV5-1
CDR3 protein: CASSSTTYNEQFF
CDR3 DNA: TGCGCCAGCAGCTCGACAACTTACAATGAGCAGTTCTTC

clone size: NA
D gene: NA
J gene: TRBJ1-5
V gene: TRBV2
CDR3 protein: CASSGGGTGWDQPQHF
CDR3 DNA: TGTGCCAGCAGTGGTGGGGGTACAGGGTGGGATCAGCCCCAGCATTTT

clone size: once
D gene: NA
J gene: TRBJ2-3
V gene: TRBV10-2
CDR3 protein: CASSQQGRGSDTQYF
CDR3 DNA: TGCGCCAGCAGTCAACAGGGTAGAGGTTCAGATACGCAGTATTTT

clone size: NA
D gene: NA
J gene: TRBJ2-7
V gene: TRBV9
CDR3 protein: CASSFGPEGEQYF
CDR3 DNA: TGTGCCAGCAGTTTCGGACCAGAGGGCGAGCAGTACTTC

clone size: NA
D gene: TRBD2
J gene: TRBJ2-5
V gene: TRBV5-1
CDR3 protein: CASTTNGLAGKETQYF
CDR3 DNA: TGCGCCAGCACCACCAACGGACTAGCGGGAAAAGAGACCCAGTACTTC

clone size: once
D gene: NA
J gene: TRBJ1-2
V gene: TRBV30
CDR3 protein: CAWKSKQAYYGYTF
CDR3 DNA: TGTGCCTGGAAGTCCAAACAGGCCTACTATGGCTACACCTTC

clone size: NA
D gene: NA
J gene: TRBJ1-6
V gene: TRBV29-1
CDR3 protein: CSVAVTYNSPLHF
CDR3 DNA: TGCAGCGTTGCGGTAACGTATAATTCACCCCTCCACTTT

clone size: NA
D gene: TRBD1
J gene: TRBJ2-2
V gene: TRBV4-1
CDR3 protein: CASSHPPGQGGTGELFF
CDR3 DNA: TGCGCCAGCAGCCACCCCCCGGGACAGGGTGGCACCGGGGAGCTGTTTTTT

clone size: NA
D gene: NA
J gene: TRBJ2-6
V gene: TRBV19
CDR3 protein: CASSPALGAGANVLTF
CDR3 DNA: TGTGCCAGTAGCCCCGCGTTAGGGGCTGGGGCCAACGTCCTGACTTTC

clone size: NA
D gene: TRBD2
J gene: TRBJ2-1
V gene: TRBV24-1
CDR3 protein: CATSERGSSYNEQFF
CDR3 DNA: TGTGCCACCAGTGAGCGGGGGAGCTCCTACAATGAGCAGTTCTTC

clone size: NA
D gene: NA
J gene: TRBJ2-7
V gene: TRBV29-1
CDR3 protein: CSVATPTGLSYEQYF
CDR3 DNA: TGCAGCGTTGCCACCCCCACAGGGCTTTCCTACGAGCAGTACTTC

clone size: NA
D gene: TRBD1
J gene: TRBJ2-1
V gene: TRBV27
CDR3 protein: CASSFRYEDRGMGNEQFF
CDR3 DNA: TGTGCCAGCAGTTTTCGGTATGAGGACAGGGGCATGGGCAATGAGCAGTTCTTC

clone size: once
D gene: NA
J gene: TRBJ1-6
V gene: TRBV2
CDR3 protein: CASSEPIYRENSPLHF
CDR3 DNA: TGTGCCAGCAGTGAACCGATTTACAGGGAGAATTCACCCCTCCACTTT

clone size: NA
D gene: NA
J gene: TRBJ2-7
V gene: TRBV24-1
CDR3 protein: CATSDPRWGGPQYEQYF
CDR3 DNA: TGTGCCACCAGTGACCCGCGATGGGGGGGGCCGCAGTACGAGCAGTACTTC

clone size: NA
D gene: NA
J gene: TRBJ1-1
V gene: TRBV7-9
CDR3 protein: CASSFTANTEAFF
CDR3 DNA: TGTGCCAGCAGCTTTACAGCGAACACTGAAGCTTTCTTT

clone size: NA
D gene: TRBD1
J gene: TRBJ1-1
V gene: TRBV5-1
CDR3 protein: CASSSGTGGANTEAFF
CDR3 DNA: TGCGCCAGCAGCTCCGGGACAGGGGGCGCGAACACTGAAGCTTTCTTT

clone size: NA
D gene: NA
J gene: TRBJ1-1
V gene: TRBV14
CDR3 protein: CASSLRRDGEAFF
CDR3 DNA: TGTGCCAGCAGCCTTCGGAGGGACGGTGAAGCTTTCTTT